The source of this TCR beta chain is a study of T cell responses to AZD1222 COVID-19 vaccine. Second-dose groups at about 4 or about 12 weeks were pooled. General observations from the study: No day 14 peak samples; only post-peak repertoires were characterized. In a largely white British group with more females than males, clonal diversity was possibly underestimated. Unmutated regions of variants are reportedly targeted by nearly half of spike-specific TCRs.

A word on this clone: Its cognate antigen is unknown.

TCRdb keeps only in-frame clones here, not all; method: immunoSEQ multiplex PCR. This table has nearly 110,000 clones, about nine tenths appearing once. V lost 5 bases and J 2 bases, leaving 12 bases between the germline ends. In germline, CDR1 is SGHNT, CDR2 YENEEA. The CDR3 is 14 amino acids. This sequence originates from an adult who received the AZD1222 COVID-19 vaccine. This sequence joins TRBV11-3 and TRBJ1-1; possibly TRBD1 for D (6 bases). The specimen comprised peripheral blood, sampled 28 days after the second AZD1222 dose. Here the CDR3 reads CASSLRGPNTEAFF. The CDR3 DNA reads as TGTGCCAGCAGCCTCAGGGGCCCTAACACTGAAGCTTTCTTT.